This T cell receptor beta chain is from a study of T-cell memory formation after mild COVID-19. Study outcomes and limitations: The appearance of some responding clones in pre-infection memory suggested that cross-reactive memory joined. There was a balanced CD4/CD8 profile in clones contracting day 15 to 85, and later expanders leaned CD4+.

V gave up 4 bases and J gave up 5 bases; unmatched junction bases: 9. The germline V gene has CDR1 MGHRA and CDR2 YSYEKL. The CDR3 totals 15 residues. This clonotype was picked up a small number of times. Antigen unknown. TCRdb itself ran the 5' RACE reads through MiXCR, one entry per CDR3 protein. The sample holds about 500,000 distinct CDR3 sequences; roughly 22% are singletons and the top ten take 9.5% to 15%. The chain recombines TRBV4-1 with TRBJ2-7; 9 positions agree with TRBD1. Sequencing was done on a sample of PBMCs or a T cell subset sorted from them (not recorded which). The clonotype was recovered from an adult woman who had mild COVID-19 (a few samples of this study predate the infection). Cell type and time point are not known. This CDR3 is CASSRAGRTGDEQYF. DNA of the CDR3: TGCGCCAGCAGCCGAGCAGGAAGGACAGGGGACGAGCAGTACTTC.